This TCR beta chain was identified during a study of shared clonotypes between healthy human individuals. This CDR3 is built from 17 residues. V gave up 2 bases and J gave up 4 bases, with 18 bases separating them. Germline V gene sequence: CDR1 SGHVS, CDR2 FQNEAQ. Naive CD8 cells comprised CD45RO-negative, CCR7-positively selected cells, excluding terminally differentiated effector memory CD45RA+ cells. Several immunoSEQ plates received, in even portions, the genomic DNA of each subset. Repertoires were generated with immunoSEQ multiplex PCR, while TCRdb's copy carries only in-frame clones and drops some. The sample contains about 700,000 clones, about 90% of which appear only once.

Sequenced: naive CD8+ T cells sorted from blood. The receptor's source is a young man in good health. V is TRBV7-8 and J is TRBJ1-3; D is ambiguous. The CDR3 is CASSLSVWSDQGNTIYF. As DNA, the CDR3 is TGTGCCAGCAGCTTATCAGTATGGTCGGACCAGGGAAACACCATATATTTT.